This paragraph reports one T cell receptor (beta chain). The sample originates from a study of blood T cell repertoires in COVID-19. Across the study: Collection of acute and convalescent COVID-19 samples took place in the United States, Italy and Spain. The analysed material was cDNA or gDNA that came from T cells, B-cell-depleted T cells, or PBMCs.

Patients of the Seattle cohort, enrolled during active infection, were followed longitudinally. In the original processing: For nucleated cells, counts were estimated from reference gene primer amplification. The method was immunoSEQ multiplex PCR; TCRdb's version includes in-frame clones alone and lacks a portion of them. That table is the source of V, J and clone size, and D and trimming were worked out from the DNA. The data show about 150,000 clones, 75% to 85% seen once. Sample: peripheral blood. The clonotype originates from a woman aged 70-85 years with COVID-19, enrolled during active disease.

The CDR3 DNA reads TGTGCCAGCAGCGCGGGGGGGACGGACTACGAGCAGTACTTC. It yields the protein CASSAGGTDYEQYF. This rearrangement joins TRBV5-4 to TRBJ2-7; 9 bases match TRBD2. This CDR3 has 14 residues. Germline assignment: CDR1 SGHNT and CDR2 YYREEE (reference sequence). V lost 4 bases, J lost 3 bases, and 5 bases stayed unmatched.